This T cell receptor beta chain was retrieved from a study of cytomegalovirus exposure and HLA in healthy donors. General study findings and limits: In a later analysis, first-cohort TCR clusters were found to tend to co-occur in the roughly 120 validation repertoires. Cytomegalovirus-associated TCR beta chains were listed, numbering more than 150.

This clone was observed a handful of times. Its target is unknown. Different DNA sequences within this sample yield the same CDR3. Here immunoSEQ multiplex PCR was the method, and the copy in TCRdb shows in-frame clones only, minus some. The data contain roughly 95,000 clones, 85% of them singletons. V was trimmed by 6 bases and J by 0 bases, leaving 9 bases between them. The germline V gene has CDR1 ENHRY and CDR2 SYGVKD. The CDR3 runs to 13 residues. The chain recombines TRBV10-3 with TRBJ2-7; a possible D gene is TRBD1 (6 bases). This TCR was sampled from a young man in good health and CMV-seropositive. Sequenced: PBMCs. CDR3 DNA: TGTGCCATCAGACCGGACAGCTCCTACGAGCAGTACTTC. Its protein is CAIRPDSSYEQYF.